The next 10 T cell receptor beta chains were all read from a single sample in a study of CXCR3-negative and CXCR3-positive naive CD8 T cells. General observations from the study: More hydrophobic TRB CDR3s were found in CXCR3-positive naive cells than in CXCR3-negative naive cells.

No cognate antigen is known for these TCRs. Carrying UMI labels, the TRB cDNA libraries were prepared through 5' RACE. TCRdb reprocessed the 5' RACE reads, keeping one entry per CDR3 protein, no DNA. The sample totals about 84,000 distinct CDR3 sequences; its top ten clones hold 0.62%. Sequenced: naive CXCR3+ CD8+ T cells from blood. Documented subset: CD45RO-CCR7+CD27+CD95- naive CD8+ T cells expressing CXCR3 (TNR3+). These TCRs come from a human donor in good health. Some clones in this sample may be carry-over from other donors' samples.

The J gene is TRBJ2-5, the V gene TRBV5-1; the D call from TCRdb, TRBD1, cannot be confirmed without DNA. The CDR3 runs to 16 residues. The germline CDR1 and CDR2 sequences are SGHRS and YFSETQ. CDR3 in amino acids: CASSGTDRGKGETQYF.

The chain combines TRBV6-5 with TRBJ2-7; TCRdb gives TRBD1 as the D gene, but with no DNA this cannot be confirmed. The germline V gene encodes CDR1 MNHEY and CDR2 SVGAGI. CDR3 length: 15 amino acids. The CDR3 loop is CASSPGTVTSYEQYF.

The chain links TRBV4-1 to TRBJ2-7; the TCRdb call, TRBD2, lacks DNA for checking. The CDR3 loop spans 13 amino acids. Germline CDR1 and CDR2: MGHRA and YSYEKL. The CDR3 here is CASSQDMGDEQYF.

The CDR3 sequence is CASSYATGTFDGYTF. The rearrangement joins TRBV6-5 to TRBJ1-2; no DNA is available, so the TRBD1 call from TCRdb remains unchecked. Germline loops: CDR1 MNHEY, CDR2 SVGAGI. The CDR3 is made up of 15 amino acids.

The genes are TRBV6-2 or TRBV6-3 and TRBJ2-7; TCRdb indicates TRBD1, and absent DNA this call remains unverified. Germline CDR1 reads MNHEY; CDR2 reads SVGEGT. The CDR3 extends over 17 amino acids. The CDR3 sequence: CASSYGLGARAAYEQYF.

The gene calls are TRBV18 and TRBJ2-7; TCRdb proposes TRBD1, but this gene call is untestable without DNA. The CDR3 totals 14 residues. Germline CDR1 and CDR2: KGHSH and LQKENI. CDR3 residues: CASSPLGGGYEQYF.

The chain joins TRBV12-3 or TRBV12-4 to TRBJ1-1. The CDR3 has 12 residues. This CDR3 is CASGRVNTEAFF.

The chain recombines TRBV3-1 with TRBJ2-5. Germline V lookup: CDR1 LGHDT, CDR2 YNNKEL (reference sequence). The CDR3 length is 14 residues. CDR3 region: CASSQSAGQETQYF.

The genes are TRBV27 and TRBJ2-1; the D call from TCRdb, TRBD1, cannot be confirmed without DNA. This CDR3 comprises 18 residues. Germline V gene sequence: CDR1 MNHEY, CDR2 SMNVEV (reference sequence). CDR3 in amino acids: CASSFRPTGERFYNEQFF.

CDR3 region: CASSPGTDYEQYF. V usage is TRBV11-2 and J usage is TRBJ2-7; there is no DNA to check the TCRdb D call of TRBD1. The germline V gene has CDR1 SGHAT and CDR2 FQNNGV. The CDR3 totals 13 residues.